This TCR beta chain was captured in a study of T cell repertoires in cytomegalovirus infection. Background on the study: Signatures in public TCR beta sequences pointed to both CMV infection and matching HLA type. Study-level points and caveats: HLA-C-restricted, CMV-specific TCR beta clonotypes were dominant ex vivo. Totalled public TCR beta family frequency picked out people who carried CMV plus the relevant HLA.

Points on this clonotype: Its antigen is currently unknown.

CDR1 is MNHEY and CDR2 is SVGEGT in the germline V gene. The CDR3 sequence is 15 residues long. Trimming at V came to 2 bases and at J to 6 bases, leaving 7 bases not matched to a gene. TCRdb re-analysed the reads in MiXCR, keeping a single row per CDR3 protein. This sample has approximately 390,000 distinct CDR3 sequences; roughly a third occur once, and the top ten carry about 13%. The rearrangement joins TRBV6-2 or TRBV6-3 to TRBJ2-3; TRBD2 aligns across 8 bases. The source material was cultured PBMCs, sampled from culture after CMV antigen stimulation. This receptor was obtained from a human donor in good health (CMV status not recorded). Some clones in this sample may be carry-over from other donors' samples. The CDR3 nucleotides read TGTGCCAGCAGTTACCTAGGACTAGCTCCGGATACGCAGTATTTT. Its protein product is CASSYLGLAPDTQYF.